This T cell receptor (beta chain) was observed in a study of T cell repertoires in cytomegalovirus infection. Overall study context: CMV epitopes, recently identified HLA-C-restricted and well-studied HLA-B-restricted, were used.

In TCRdb, the reads were re-called with MiXCR into one record per CDR3 protein. This sample yields 80,000 or so distinct CDR3 sequences, of which 20% to 30% are seen a single time; 50% belongs to the top ten. As regards this clonotype: Its antigen is unknown.

The V end lost 2 bases, the J end lost 4 bases, and 6 bases lay between the germline ends. This CDR3 has 13 amino acids. The germline CDR1 and CDR2 sequences are SGHDN and FVKESK. This TCR was recovered from a human donor in good health (CMV status not recorded). Some clones in this sample may be carry-over from other donors' samples. This specimen consisted of CD8+ T cells from cultured PBMCs, obtained from culture after CMV antigen stimulation. V usage is TRBV14 and J usage is TRBJ2-1; no reliable D call. The CDR3 nucleotides are TGTGCCAGCAGCCAAAGTGATTACAATGAGCAGTTCTTC. Protein: CASSQSDYNEQFF.